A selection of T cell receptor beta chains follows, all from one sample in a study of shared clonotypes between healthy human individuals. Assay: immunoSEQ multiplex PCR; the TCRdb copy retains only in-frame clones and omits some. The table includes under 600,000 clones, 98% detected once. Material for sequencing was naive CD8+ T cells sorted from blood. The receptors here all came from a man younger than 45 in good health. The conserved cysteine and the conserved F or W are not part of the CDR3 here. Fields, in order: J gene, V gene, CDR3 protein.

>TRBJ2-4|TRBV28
ASSPGAFVVIY
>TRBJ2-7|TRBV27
ASSASAGTVFYEQY
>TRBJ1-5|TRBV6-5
ASRTGTAFPQH
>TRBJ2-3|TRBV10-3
AISESSVADTQY
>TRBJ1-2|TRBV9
ASSLAGTGIFGYT
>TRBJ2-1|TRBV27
ASSFGGRTNEQF
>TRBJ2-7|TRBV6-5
ASSYSQSGLYEQY
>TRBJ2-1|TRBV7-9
ASSFSTIHNEQF
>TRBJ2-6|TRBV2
ASSEPSSGANVLT
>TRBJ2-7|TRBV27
ASRLTGTGTYEQY
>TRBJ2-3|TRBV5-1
ASSFGGLEFRIPYHTQY
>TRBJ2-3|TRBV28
ASSLGGLADTQY
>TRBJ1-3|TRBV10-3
AVKIPSGNTIY
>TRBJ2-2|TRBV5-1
ASRPGTAGELF